Below, 8 T cell receptor beta chains from the same sample are listed, as sequenced in a study of cytomegalovirus exposure and HLA in healthy donors (dated by TCRdb to 2016 to 2017). Libraries were built with the immunoSEQ multiplex PCR assay. A mixture of 60 forward primers for TCR Vbeta segments and 13 reverse primers for TCR Jbeta segments was used in the multiplex PCR. TCRdb obtained this table from immuneACCESS and retained in-frame rearrangements with V and J assigned. These tables miss some clones; where compared with another copy, unresolved V genes account for less than half of the shortfall, and the remainder is unexplained. The sample has about 120,000 clones on record, roughly a tenth of them singletons. 3% of the sample is taken by the ten largest. The sample consisted of PBMCs. These receptors all come from a man younger than 45 in good health and CMV-seronegative.

The rearrangement links TRBV5-1 to TRBJ2-7; D is unresolved. The V and J ends lost 4 bases and 2 bases respectively, with 10 bases between them. The length of the CDR3 is 13 residues. Germline CDR1 and CDR2: SGHRS and YFSETQ. The CDR3, as DNA: TGCGCCAGCAGCAGAACTTACCCCTACGAGCAGTACTTC. Protein sequence: CASSRTYPYEQYF.

The chain recombines TRBV14 with TRBJ1-1, with D perhaps matching TRBD1 (6 bases). This CDR3 has 13 amino acids. Per the germline V gene, CDR1 is SGHDN and CDR2 is FVKESK. V was trimmed by 4 bases and J by 4 bases, leaving 10 bases between them. The CDR3 sequence is CASSPSRGTEAFF. CDR3 coding DNA: TGTGCCAGCAGCCCGTCCAGGGGCACTGAAGCTTTCTTT.

V usage is TRBV4-2 and J usage is TRBJ2-2; 11 bases align to TRBD1. The CDR3 has 17 amino acids. CDR1 is LGHNA, CDR2 YNFKEQ, per germline. V was pared by 0 bases and J by 6 bases, with 6 bases of the junction left unmatched. The CDR3 loop is CASSQEGQGARAGELFF. The CDR3 bases are TGTGCCAGCAGCCAAGAAGGACAGGGGGCGAGGGCCGGGGAGCTGTTTTTT.

CDR3 region: CASRGDQPQHF. The CDR3 DNA follows: TGTGCCAGTAGGGGAGATCAGCCCCAGCATTTT. The gene calls are TRBV19 and TRBJ1-5, with D hard to call. Germline CDR1 LNHDA, CDR2 SQIVND (reference sequence). Trimming cost V 6 bases and J 5 bases, with 5 bases left between them. The CDR3 sequence is 11 residues long.

J is TRBJ1-3 and V is TRBV27; possibly TRBD1 for D (6 bases). V lost 3 bases and J 0 bases, leaving 12 bases between the germline ends. The CDR3 has 16 residues. Germline V lookup: CDR1 MNHEY, CDR2 SMNVEV (reference sequence). The CDR3 here is CASSLGQGFSGNTIYF. In DNA form, the CDR3 reads TGTGCCAGCAGTTTGGGGCAGGGGTTCTCTGGAAACACCATATATTTT.

The chain is built from TRBV30 and TRBJ1-4, with 9 bases lining up with TRBD1. With V trimmed by 3 bases and J by 7 bases, 9 bases remained unmatched. The V gene's germline CDR1 is GTSNPN and CDR2 SVGIG (reference sequence). The CDR3 is 15 residues long. This CDR3 is CAWSDKTGGFEKLFF. DNA for the CDR3: TGTGCCTGGAGCGATAAGACAGGGGGGTTTGAAAAACTGTTTTTT. Full variable domain (outside the CDR3, taken from reference TRBV30 and TRBJ1-4): SQTIHQWPATLVQPVGSPLSLECTVEGTSNPNLYWYRQAAGRGLQLLFYSVGIGQISSEVPQNLSASRPQDRQFILSSKKLLLSDSGFYLCAWSDKTGGFEKLFFGSGTQLSVL.

V is TRBV27 and J is TRBJ1-5; TRBD1 matches 8 bases. In germline, CDR1 is MNHEY, CDR2 SMNVEV (reference sequence). CDR3 length: 14 residues. V lost 8 bases and J lost 2; bases outside the gene matches: 5. CDR3 loop: CASRRGQGNQPQHF. Written as DNA, the CDR3 is TGTGCCAGCCGCCGGGGACAGGGCAATCAGCCCCAGCATTTT.

This clone was seen only a few times. The rearrangement uses TRBV28 and TRBJ2-1; 8 bases align to TRBD1. Germline lookup yields CDR1 MDHEN and CDR2 SYDVKM. The trim removed 6 bases at V and 8 bases at J, leaving 3 bases unmatched. The CDR3 runs 12 residues. CDR3 amino acids: CASSGQGDEQFF. CDR3 bases: TGTGCCAGCAGCGGACAGGGTGATGAGCAGTTCTTC.